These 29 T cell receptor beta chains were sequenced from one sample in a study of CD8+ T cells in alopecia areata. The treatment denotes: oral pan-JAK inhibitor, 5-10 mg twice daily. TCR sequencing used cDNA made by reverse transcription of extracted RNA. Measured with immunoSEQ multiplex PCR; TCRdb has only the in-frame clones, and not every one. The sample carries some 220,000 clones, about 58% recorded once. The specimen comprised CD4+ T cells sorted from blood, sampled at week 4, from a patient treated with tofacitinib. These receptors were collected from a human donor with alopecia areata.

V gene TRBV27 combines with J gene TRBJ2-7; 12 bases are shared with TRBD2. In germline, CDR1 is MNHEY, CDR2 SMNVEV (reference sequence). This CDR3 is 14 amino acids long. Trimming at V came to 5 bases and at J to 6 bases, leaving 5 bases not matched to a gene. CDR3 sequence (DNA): TGTGCCAGCAGTCCCGGACTAGCGGGGCGCGAGCAGTACTTC. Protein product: CASSPGLAGREQYF.

This chain's CDR3 is CASSPGLAATQYF. The CDR3 coding sequence is TGCGCCAGCAGTCCGGGACTAGCGGCGACCCAGTACTTC. The chain couples TRBV10-2 to TRBJ2-5; TRBD2 matches at 11 bases. CDR3 size: 13 residues. Germline V gene data show CDR1 as WSHSY and CDR2 as SAAADI. J was trimmed by 7 bases and V by 5 bases; bases with no gene match: 3.

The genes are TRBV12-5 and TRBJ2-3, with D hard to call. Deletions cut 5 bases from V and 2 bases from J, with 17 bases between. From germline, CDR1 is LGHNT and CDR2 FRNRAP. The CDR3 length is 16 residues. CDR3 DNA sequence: TGTGCTAGTGGTGCCCTCGGGCGCCTCCTCACAGATACGCAGTATTTT. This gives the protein CASGALGRLLTDTQYF.

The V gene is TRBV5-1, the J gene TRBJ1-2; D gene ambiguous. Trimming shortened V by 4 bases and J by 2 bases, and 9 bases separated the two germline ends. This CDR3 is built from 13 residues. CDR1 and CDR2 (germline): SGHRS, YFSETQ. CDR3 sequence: CASSADGNYGYTF. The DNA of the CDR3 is TGCGCCAGCAGCGCGGACGGAAACTATGGCTACACCTTC.

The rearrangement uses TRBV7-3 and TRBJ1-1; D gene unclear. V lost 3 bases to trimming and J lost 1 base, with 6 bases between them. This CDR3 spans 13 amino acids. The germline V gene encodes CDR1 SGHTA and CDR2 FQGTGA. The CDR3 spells CASSFGKNTEAFF. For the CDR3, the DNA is TGTGCCAGCAGCTTCGGGAAGAACACTGAAGCTTTCTTT.

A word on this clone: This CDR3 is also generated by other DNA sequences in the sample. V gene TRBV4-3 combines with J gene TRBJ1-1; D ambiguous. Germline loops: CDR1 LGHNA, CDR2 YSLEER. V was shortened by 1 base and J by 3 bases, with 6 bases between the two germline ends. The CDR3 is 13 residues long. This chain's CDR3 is CASSQGRYTEAFF. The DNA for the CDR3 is TGCGCCAGCAGCCAAGGTCGGTACACTGAAGCTTTCTTT.

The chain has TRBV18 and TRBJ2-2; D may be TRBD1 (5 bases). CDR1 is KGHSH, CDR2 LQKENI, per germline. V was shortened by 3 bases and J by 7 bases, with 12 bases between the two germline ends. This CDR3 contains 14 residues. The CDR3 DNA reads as TGTGCCAGCTCACCGGTTAAGGGGCACGGGGAGCTGTTTTTT. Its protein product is CASSPVKGHGELFF.

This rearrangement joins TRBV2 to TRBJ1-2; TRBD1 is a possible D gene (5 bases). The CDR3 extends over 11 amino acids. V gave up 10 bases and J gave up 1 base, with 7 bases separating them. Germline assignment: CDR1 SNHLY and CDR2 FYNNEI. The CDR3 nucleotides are TGTGCCACGACAGTTAACTATGGCTACACCTTC. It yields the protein CATTVNYGYTF. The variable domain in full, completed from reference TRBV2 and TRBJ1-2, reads EPEVTQTPSHQVTQMGQEVILRCVPISNHLYFYWYRQILGQKVEFLVSFYNNEISEKSEIFDDQFSVERPDGSNFTLKIRSTKLEDSAMYFCATTVNYGYTFGSGTRLTVV.

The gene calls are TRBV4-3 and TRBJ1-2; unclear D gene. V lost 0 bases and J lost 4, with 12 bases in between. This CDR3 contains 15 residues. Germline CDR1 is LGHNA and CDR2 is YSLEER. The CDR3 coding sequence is TGCGCCAGCAGCCAAGATTGGCCAGCTGCCTATGGCTACACCTTC. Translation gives CASSQDWPAAYGYTF.

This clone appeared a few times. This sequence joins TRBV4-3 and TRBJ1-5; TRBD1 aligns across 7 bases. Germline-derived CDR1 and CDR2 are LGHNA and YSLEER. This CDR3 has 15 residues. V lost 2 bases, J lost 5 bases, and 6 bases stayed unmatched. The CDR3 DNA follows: TGCGCCAGCAGCCAAACACACAGGGGCGATCAGCCCCAGCATTTT. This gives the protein CASSQTHRGDQPQHF.

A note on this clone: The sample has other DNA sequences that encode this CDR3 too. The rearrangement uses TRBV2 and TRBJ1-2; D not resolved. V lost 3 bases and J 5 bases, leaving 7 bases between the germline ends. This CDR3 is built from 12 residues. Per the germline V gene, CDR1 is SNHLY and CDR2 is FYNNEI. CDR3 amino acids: CASSDSVYGYTF. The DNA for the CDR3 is TGTGCCAGCAGTGATTCGGTATATGGCTACACCTTC.

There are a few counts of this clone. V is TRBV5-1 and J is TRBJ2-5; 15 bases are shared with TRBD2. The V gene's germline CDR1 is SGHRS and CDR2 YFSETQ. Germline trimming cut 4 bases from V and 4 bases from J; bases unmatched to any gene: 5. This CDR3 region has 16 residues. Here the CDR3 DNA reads TGCGCCAGCAGCCCCCGGACTAGCGGGGGGGCAGAGACCCAGTACTTC. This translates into CASSPRTSGGAETQYF.

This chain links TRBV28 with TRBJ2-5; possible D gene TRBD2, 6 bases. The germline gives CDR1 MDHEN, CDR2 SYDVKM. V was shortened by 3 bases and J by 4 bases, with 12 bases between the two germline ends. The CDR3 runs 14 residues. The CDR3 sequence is CASSFGGLGETQYF. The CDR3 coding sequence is TGTGCCAGCAGTTTTGGGGGGTTAGGAGAGACCCAGTACTTC.

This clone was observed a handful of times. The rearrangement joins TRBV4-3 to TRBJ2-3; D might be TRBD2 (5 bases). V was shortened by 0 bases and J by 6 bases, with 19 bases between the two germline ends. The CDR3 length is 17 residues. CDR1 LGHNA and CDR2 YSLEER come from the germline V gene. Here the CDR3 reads CASSQDRGSFPSDTQYF. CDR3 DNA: TGCGCCAGCAGCCAAGATCGGGGAAGTTTCCCCAGCGATACGCAGTATTTT.

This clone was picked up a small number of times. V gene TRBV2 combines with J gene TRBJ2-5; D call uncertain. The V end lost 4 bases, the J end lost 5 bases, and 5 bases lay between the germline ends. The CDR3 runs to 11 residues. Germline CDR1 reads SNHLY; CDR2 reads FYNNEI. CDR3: CASSGAETQYF. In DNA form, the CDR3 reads TGTGCCAGCAGTGGGGCGGAGACCCAGTACTTC.

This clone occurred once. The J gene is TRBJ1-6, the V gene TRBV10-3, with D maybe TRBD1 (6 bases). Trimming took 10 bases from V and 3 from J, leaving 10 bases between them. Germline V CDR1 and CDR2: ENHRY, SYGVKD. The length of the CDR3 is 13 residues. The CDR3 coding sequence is TGTGCCACCTGGGACAACTATAATTCACCCCTCCACTTT. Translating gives CATWDNYNSPLHF.

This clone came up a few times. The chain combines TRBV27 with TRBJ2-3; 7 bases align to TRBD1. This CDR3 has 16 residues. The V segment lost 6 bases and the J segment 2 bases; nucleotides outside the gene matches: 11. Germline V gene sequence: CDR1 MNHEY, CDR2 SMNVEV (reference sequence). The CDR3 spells CASRTDRSLSTDTQYF. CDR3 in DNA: TGTGCCAGCAGAACGGACAGGAGCCTTTCCACAGATACGCAGTATTTT.

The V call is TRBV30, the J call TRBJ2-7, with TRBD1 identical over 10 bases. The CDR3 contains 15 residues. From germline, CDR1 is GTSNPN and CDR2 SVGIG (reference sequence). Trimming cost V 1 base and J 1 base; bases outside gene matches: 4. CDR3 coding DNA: TGTGCCTGGAGTGGCAGACAGGGGGCTTCCTACGAGCAGTACTTC. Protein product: CAWSGRQGASYEQYF.

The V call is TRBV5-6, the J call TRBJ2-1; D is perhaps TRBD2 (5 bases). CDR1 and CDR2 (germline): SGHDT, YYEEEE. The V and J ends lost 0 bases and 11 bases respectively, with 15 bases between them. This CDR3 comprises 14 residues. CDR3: CASSLALNSGKQFF. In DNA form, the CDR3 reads TGTGCCAGCAGCTTGGCCCTCAACAGCGGAAAGCAGTTCTTC.

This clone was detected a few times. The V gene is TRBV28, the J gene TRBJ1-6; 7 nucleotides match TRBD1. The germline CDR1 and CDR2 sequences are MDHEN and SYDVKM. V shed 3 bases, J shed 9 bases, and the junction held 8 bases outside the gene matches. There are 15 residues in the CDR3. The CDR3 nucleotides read TGTGCCAGCAGTTTCTACGACAGGGAGCGTTCACCCCTCCACTTT. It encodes CASSFYDRERSPLHF.

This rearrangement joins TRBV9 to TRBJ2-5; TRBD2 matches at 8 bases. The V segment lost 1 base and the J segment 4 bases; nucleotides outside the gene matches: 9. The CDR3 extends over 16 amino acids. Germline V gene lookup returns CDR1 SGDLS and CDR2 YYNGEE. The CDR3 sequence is CASSVSVAGLGETQYF. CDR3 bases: TGTGCCAGCAGCGTATCGGTAGCGGGGTTGGGAGAGACCCAGTACTTC.

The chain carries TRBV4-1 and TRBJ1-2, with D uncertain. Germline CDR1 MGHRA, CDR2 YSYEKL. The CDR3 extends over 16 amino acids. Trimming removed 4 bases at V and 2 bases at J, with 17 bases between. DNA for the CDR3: TGCGCCAGCAGCCTCTCCTCCGATTACTTGAACTATGGCTACACCTTC. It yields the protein CASSLSSDYLNYGYTF.

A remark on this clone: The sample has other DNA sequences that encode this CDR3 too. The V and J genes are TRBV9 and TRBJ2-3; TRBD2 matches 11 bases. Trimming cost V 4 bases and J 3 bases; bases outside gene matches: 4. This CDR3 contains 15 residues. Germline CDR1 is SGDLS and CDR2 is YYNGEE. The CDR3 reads CASSPTSGVTDTQYF. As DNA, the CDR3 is TGTGCCAGCAGCCCGACTAGCGGGGTTACAGATACGCAGTATTTT.

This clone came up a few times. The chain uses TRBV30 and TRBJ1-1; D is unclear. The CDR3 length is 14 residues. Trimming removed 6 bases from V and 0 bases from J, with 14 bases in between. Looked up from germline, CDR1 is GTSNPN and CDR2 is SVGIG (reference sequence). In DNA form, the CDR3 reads TGTGCCTGCCAATGGGCCCTCATGAACACTGAAGCTTTCTTT. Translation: CACQWALMNTEAFF.

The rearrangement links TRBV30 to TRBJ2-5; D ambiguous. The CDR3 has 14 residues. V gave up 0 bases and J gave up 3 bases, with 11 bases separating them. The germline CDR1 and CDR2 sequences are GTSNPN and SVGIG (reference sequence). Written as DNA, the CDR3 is TGTGCCTGGAGTGTACTTATTCGCGAAGAGACCCAGTACTTC. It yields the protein CAWSVLIREETQYF. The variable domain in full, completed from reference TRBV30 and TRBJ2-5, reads SQTIHQWPATLVQPVGSPLSLECTVEGTSNPNLYWYRQAAGRGLQLLFYSVGIGQISSEVPQNLSASRPQDRQFILSSKKLLLSDSGFYLCAWSVLIREETQYFGPGTRLLVL.

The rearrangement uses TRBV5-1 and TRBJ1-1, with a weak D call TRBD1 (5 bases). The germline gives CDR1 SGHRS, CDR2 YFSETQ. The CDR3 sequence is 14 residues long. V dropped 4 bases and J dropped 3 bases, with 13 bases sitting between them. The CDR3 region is CASSPAGRDTEAFF. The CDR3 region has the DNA TGCGCCAGCAGCCCCGCTGGCAGGGACACTGAAGCTTTCTTT.

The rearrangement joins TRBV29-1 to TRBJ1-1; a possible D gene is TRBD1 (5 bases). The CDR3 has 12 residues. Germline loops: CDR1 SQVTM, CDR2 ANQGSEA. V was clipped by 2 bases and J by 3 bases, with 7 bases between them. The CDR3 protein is CSVERGDTEAFF. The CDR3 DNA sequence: TGCAGCGTTGAAAGAGGGGACACTGAAGCTTTCTTT.

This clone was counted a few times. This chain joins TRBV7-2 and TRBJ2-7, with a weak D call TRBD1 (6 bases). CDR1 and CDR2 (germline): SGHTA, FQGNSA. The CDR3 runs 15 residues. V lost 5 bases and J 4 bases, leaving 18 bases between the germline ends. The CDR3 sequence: CASSPVGAETYEQYF. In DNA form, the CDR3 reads TGTGCCAGCAGCCCGGTGGGGGCCGAGACTTACGAGCAGTACTTC.

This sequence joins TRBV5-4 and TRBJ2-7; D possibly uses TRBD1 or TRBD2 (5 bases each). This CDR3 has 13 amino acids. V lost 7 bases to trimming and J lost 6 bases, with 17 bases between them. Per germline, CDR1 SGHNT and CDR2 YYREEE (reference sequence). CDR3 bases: TGTGCCAGCGGCCCGGCAGGGACCCGCGAGCAGTACTTC. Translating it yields CASGPAGTREQYF.